A single sample is the source of the 20 T cell receptor beta chains below, sequenced in a study of T cell changes during pregnancy in multiple sclerosis. Profiling relied on immunoSEQ multiplex PCR, and the TCRdb table lists in-frame clones only, not all of them. The sample has over 50,000 clones; around nine tenths are singletons. The sequencing input was peripheral blood from another person, used as feeder cells. All receptors derive from a human donor whose cells served as feeder cells for cultures in a pregnancy study.

This clone occurred once. The chain recombines TRBV18 with TRBJ2-2; D is unclear. Germline CDR1 and CDR2: KGHSH and LQKENI. V was trimmed by 6 bases and J by 0 bases, leaving 5 bases between them. The CDR3 sequence is 13 residues long. CDR3 nucleotide sequence: TGTGCCAGCTCGTACACGAACACCGGGGAGCTGTTTTTT. Protein sequence: CASSYTNTGELFF.

The rearrangement links TRBV4-2 to TRBJ2-7; D is undetermined. Germline V gene data show CDR1 as LGHNA and CDR2 as YNFKEQ. The CDR3 is 15 residues long. The V end lost 1 base, the J end lost 0 bases, and 10 bases lay between the germline ends. CDR3 sequence (DNA): TGTGCCAGCAGCCAAGGGGTATCGGGCTCCTACGAGCAGTACTTC. Its protein product is CASSQGVSGSYEQYF.

The chain couples TRBV9 to TRBJ2-3; TRBD1 agrees at 8 bases. Germline-derived CDR1 and CDR2 are SGDLS and YYNGEE. The CDR3 length is 14 residues. V trimming: 4 bases; J trimming: 3 bases; junction bases outside the gene matches: 4. The CDR3 here is CASSMRTGTDTQYF. The DNA of the CDR3 is TGTGCCAGCAGCATGAGGACAGGGACAGATACGCAGTATTTT.

The chain is built from TRBV6-1 and TRBJ1-2; D remains ambiguous. Germline V CDR1 and CDR2: MNHNS, SASEGT. This CDR3 has 12 residues. Trimming removed 0 bases from V and 8 bases from J, with 7 bases in between. CDR3 residues: CASSEAEGGYTF. The CDR3, as DNA: TGTGCCAGCAGTGAAGCGGAGGGAGGCTACACCTTC.

The rearrangement links TRBV5-1 to TRBJ1-2; a possible D gene is TRBD1 (5 bases). Germline V CDR1 and CDR2: SGHRS, YFSETQ. The CDR3 is 18 residues long. Trimming shortened V by 3 bases and J by 8 bases, and 29 bases separated the two germline ends. This CDR3 reads CASSSPTDGDSLVIGYTF. CDR3 nucleotide sequence: TGCGCCAGCAGCTCCCCAACAGATGGCGACAGCCTCGTAATAGGCTACACCTTC.

Points on this clone: The junction and the germline gene differ at one end; a read error may be behind it. The chain couples TRBV7-9 to TRBJ2-3; D ambiguous. CDR1 and CDR2 (germline): SEHNR, FQNEAQ (reference sequence). The CDR3 consists of 12 residues. In nucleotides, the CDR3 is TGTGCCAGCAGCTTAGAAGGTCCGACCCAGGATTTT. Protein: CASSLEGPTQDF.

The V call is TRBV30, the J call TRBJ1-3; D not certain. There are 11 residues in the CDR3. V was trimmed by 2 bases and J by 4 bases, leaving 3 bases between them. Germline CDR1 and CDR2: GTSNPN and SVGIG (reference sequence). The CDR3 sequence is CAWSWGNTIYF. The CDR3 DNA reads as TGTGCCTGGAGTTGGGGAAACACCATATATTTT.

J is TRBJ2-1 and V is TRBV6-5, with TRBD1 as a possible D gene (6 bases). There are 15 residues in the CDR3. The germline CDR1 and CDR2 sequences are MNHEY and SVGAGI. V was cut by 4 bases and J by 2 bases, with 12 bases left in between. The CDR3 is CASSSGTPAYNEQFF. In DNA, the CDR3 is TGTGCCAGCAGTTCCGGGACACCTGCCTACAATGAGCAGTTCTTC.

The V call is TRBV9, the J call TRBJ1-6; D may be TRBD1 (5 bases). The CDR3 runs to 16 residues. CDR1 SGDLS and CDR2 YYNGEE come from the germline V gene. The V end was cut by 0 bases, the J end by 6 bases, with 13 bases between. The CDR3 protein is CASSVDPGPVNSPLHF. The CDR3 bases are TGTGCCAGCAGCGTAGATCCGGGACCGGTTAATTCACCCCTCCACTTT.

This chain connects TRBV19 to TRBJ2-1; TRBD2 matches at 10 bases. The V and J ends lost 3 bases and 7 bases, in that order; junction bases with no gene match: 6. The CDR3 runs to 15 residues. Germline loops: CDR1 LNHDA, CDR2 SQIVND (reference sequence). In DNA, the CDR3 is TGTGCCAGTAGTATCAGCGGGAGGGCCCAAAATGAGCAGTTCTTC. Translated, it gives CASSISGRAQNEQFF.

This clone was found a few times. The J gene is TRBJ2-7, the V gene TRBV7-2; no reliable D call. Trimming removed 5 bases from V and 6 bases from J, with 17 bases in between. Germline CDR1 reads SGHTA; CDR2 reads FQGNSA. The CDR3 consists of 14 residues. The CDR3 sequence: CASSPGRTPSEQYF. DNA of the CDR3: TGTGCCAGCAGCCCAGGACGTACCCCCTCCGAGCAGTACTTC.

The chain employs TRBV7-9 and TRBJ1-1; D uncertain. Deletions cut 2 bases from V and 7 bases from J, with 8 bases between. The CDR3 runs to 12 residues. From germline, CDR1 is SEHNR and CDR2 FQNEAQ (reference sequence). The CDR3 loop is CASSLKSLEAFF. DNA of the CDR3: TGTGCCAGCAGCTTAAAGAGCCTTGAAGCTTTCTTT.

The chain couples TRBV18 to TRBJ2-2; 7 bases match TRBD1. CDR3 size: 14 residues. Germline V gene lookup returns CDR1 KGHSH and CDR2 LQKENI. V trimming: 6 bases; J trimming: 6 bases; junction bases outside the gene matches: 7. DNA for the CDR3: TGTGCCAGCTCGCAGGACAGGCTCGCCGGGGAGCTGTTTTTT. This codes for CASSQDRLAGELFF.

This clone appeared once. The chain has TRBV28 and TRBJ1-1; 7 nucleotides align to TRBD1. This CDR3 has 15 residues. V gave up 2 bases and J gave up 3 bases; unmatched junction bases: 6. The germline V gene encodes CDR1 MDHEN and CDR2 SYDVKM. CDR3 in amino acids: CASSLGGGGYTEAFF. The CDR3 DNA follows: TGTGCCAGCAGTTTAGGAGGGGGCGGGTACACTGAAGCTTTCTTT.

The V and J genes are TRBV6-5 and TRBJ1-3; D gene unclear. Germline V gene sequence: CDR1 MNHEY, CDR2 SVGAGI. The CDR3 is made up of 14 amino acids. Deletions cut 6 bases from V and 6 bases from J, with 15 bases between. The CDR3 DNA is TGTGCCAGCAGCCTCTCCGGGAGGTTAAACACCATATATTTT. It encodes CASSLSGRLNTIYF.

The rearrangement links TRBV18 to TRBJ2-5; D may be TRBD1 (5 bases). V dropped 5 bases and J dropped 1 base, with 11 bases sitting between them. Germline-derived CDR1 and CDR2 are KGHSH and LQKENI. This CDR3 spans 14 amino acids. As DNA, the CDR3 is TGTGCCAGCTCATACCCAGGGATCCAAGAGACCCAGTACTTC. It specifies CASSYPGIQETQYF.

The V and J genes are TRBV10-3 and TRBJ1-4; D is unclear. Germline CDR1 and CDR2: ENHRY and SYGVKD. The ends were cut back, 6 bases at V and 7 bases at J, with 15 bases in the middle. The CDR3 is 14 residues long. CDR3 region: CAIRDHGEIEKLFF. The CDR3, as DNA: TGTGCCATCAGGGACCACGGGGAGATTGAAAAACTGTTTTTT.

The V and J genes are TRBV2 and TRBJ2-6, with D hard to call. This CDR3 region has 13 residues. CDR1 and CDR2 (germline): SNHLY, FYNNEI. Trimming pared 7 bases from V and 2 bases from J, leaving 6 bases between. The CDR3 DNA sequence: TGTGCCAGCATAGGGACTGGGGCCAACGTCCTGACTTTC. Translating gives CASIGTGANVLTF. The full variable domain, rest sourced from reference TRBV2 and TRBJ2-6, is EPEVTQTPSHQVTQMGQEVILRCVPISNHLYFYWYRQILGQKVEFLVSFYNNEISEKSEIFDDQFSVERPDGSNFTLKIRSTKLEDSAMYFCASIGTGANVLTFGAGSRLTVL.

This chain uses TRBV9 with TRBJ2-3; no clear D gene. This CDR3 contains 16 residues. Germline values: CDR1 SGDLS, CDR2 YYNGEE. V lost 1 base and J 2 bases, leaving 14 bases between the germline ends. The CDR3 here is CASSVTSLYFTDTQYF. The CDR3 nucleotides are TGTGCCAGCAGCGTAACCAGCCTTTATTTCACAGATACGCAGTATTTT.

This clone turned up a few times. V and J are TRBV15 and TRBJ2-6; the D is unclear. V lost 0 bases and J lost 2, with 5 bases in between. Germline loops: CDR1 LNHNV, CDR2 YYDKDF (reference sequence). There are 15 residues in the CDR3. The CDR3 spells CATSREGTGANVLTF. The CDR3 DNA follows: TGTGCCACCAGCAGAGAGGGGACTGGGGCCAACGTCCTGACTTTC.